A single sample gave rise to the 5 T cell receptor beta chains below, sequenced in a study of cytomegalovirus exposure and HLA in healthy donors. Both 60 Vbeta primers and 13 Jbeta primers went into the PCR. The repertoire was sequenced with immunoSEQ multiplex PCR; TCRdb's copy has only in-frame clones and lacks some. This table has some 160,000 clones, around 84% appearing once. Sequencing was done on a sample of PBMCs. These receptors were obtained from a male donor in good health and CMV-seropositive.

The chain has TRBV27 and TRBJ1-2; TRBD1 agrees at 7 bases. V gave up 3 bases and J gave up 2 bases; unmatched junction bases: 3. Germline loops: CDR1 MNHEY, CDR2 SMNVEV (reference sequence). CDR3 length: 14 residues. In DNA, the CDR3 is TGTGCCAGCAGTTTCTCGGGACAGAACTATGGCTACACCTTC. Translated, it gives CASSFSGQNYGYTF.

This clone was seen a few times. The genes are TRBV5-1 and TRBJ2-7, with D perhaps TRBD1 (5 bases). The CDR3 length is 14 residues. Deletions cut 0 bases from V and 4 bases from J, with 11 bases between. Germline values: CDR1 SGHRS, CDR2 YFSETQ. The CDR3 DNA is TGCGCCAGCAGCTTGGGCCCGACAGAATACGAGCAGTACTTC. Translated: CASSLGPTEYEQYF.

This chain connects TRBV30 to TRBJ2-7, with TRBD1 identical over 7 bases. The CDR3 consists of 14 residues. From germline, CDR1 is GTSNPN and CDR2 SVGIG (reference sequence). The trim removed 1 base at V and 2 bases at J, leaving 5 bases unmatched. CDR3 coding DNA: TGTGCCTGGAGTGCTAGGACAGGAACCTACGAGCAGTACTTC. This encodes CAWSARTGTYEQYF. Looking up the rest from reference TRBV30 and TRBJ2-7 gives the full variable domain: SQTIHQWPATLVQPVGSPLSLECTVEGTSNPNLYWYRQAAGRGLQLLFYSVGIGQISSEVPQNLSASRPQDRQFILSSKKLLLSDSGFYLCAWSARTGTYEQYFGPGTRLTVT.

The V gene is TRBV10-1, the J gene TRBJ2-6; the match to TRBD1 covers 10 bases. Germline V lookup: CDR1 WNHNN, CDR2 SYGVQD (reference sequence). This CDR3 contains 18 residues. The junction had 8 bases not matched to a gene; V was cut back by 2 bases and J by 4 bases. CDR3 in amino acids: CASSEHGTGVAGANVLTF. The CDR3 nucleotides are TGCGCCAGCAGTGAGCACGGGACAGGGGTAGCGGGGGCCAACGTCCTGACTTTC.

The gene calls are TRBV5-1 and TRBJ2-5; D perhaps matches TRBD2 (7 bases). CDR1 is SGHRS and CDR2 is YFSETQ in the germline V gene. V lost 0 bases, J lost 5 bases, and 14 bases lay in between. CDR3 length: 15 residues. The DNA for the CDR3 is TGCGCCAGCAGCTTGGACGGGGGGCCGGTGGAGACCCAGTACTTC. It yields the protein CASSLDGGPVETQYF.